What follows are 10 T cell receptor beta chains derived from one specimen sequenced in a study of T cell changes during pregnancy in multiple sclerosis. TCRdb's copy holds only in-frame clones and misses some; the assay was immunoSEQ multiplex PCR. The sample has about 38,000 clones, approximately 93% seen once. The starting material was CD8+ T cells from peripheral blood mononuclear cells, obtained in the third trimester of pregnancy. These receptors all come from a female donor with multiple sclerosis, enrolled in a pregnancy study.

The chain carries TRBV7-2 and TRBJ1-2; D gene unclear. The V end lost 4 bases, the J end lost 6 bases, and 12 bases lay between the germline ends. There are 13 residues in the CDR3. CDR1 is SGHTA and CDR2 is FQGNSA in the germline V gene. The CDR3 spells CASSSRGWDGYTF. CDR3 DNA sequence: TGTGCCAGCAGCTCCAGAGGGTGGGATGGCTACACCTTC.

The chain links TRBV4-1 to TRBJ1-2; D gene uncertain. The length of the CDR3 is 13 residues. Germline CDR1 and CDR2: MGHRA and YSYEKL. V was cut by 1 base and J by 4 bases, with 7 bases left in between. The CDR3 DNA sequence: TGCGCCAGCAGCCAAGGATGGAGCTATGGCTACACCTTC. Translating gives CASSQGWSYGYTF.

V gene TRBV5-1 combines with J gene TRBJ2-3, with TRBD2 matching 9 bases. This CDR3 contains 15 residues. The J segment lost 4 bases and the V segment lost 3 bases, leaving 6 bases of the junction unmatched. The germline V gene has CDR1 SGHRS and CDR2 YFSETQ. As DNA, the CDR3 is TGCGCCAGCAGCTCGCGGGGGGGGTCTGCAGATACGCAGTATTTT. It specifies CASSSRGGSADTQYF.

This clone has only one observation. The rearrangement links TRBV7-9 to TRBJ1-5; D is unresolved. Germline CDR1 and CDR2: SEHNR and FQNEAQ (reference sequence). This CDR3 is built from 12 residues. Trimming took 3 bases from V and 8 from J, leaving 8 bases between them. DNA of the CDR3: TGTGCCAGCAGCTTTAGTGGAGAGCCCCAGCATTTT. Amino acid sequence: CASSFSGEPQHF.

This chain uses TRBV5-6 with TRBJ2-7; no reliable D call. This CDR3 region has 11 residues. V dropped 0 bases and J dropped 5 bases, with 3 bases sitting between them. Per germline, CDR1 SGHDT and CDR2 YYEEEE. The CDR3 is CASSLANEQYF. As DNA, the CDR3 is TGTGCCAGCAGCTTGGCAAACGAGCAGTACTTC.

V gene TRBV4-1 combines with J gene TRBJ2-1; D is possibly TRBD2 (5 bases). V lost 0 bases, J lost 6 bases, and 15 bases lay in between. In germline, CDR1 is MGHRA, CDR2 YSYEKL. CDR3 length equals 16 residues. The CDR3, as DNA: TGCGCCAGCAGCCAAGAAGGTGAGGCCAGCGGCAATGAGCAGTTCTTC. Its protein product is CASSQEGEASGNEQFF.

V gene TRBV4-2 combines with J gene TRBJ1-1; no firm D call. CDR3 size: 18 residues. Germline values: CDR1 LGHNA, CDR2 YNFKEQ. V shed 4 bases and J shed 0 bases, with 21 bases lying between them. CDR3 coding DNA: TGTGCCAGCAGCCTCCCCTCCGGAACTGAGAGCGTGAACACTGAAGCTTTCTTT. Translating gives CASSLPSGTESVNTEAFF.

CDR3 protein: CASSLIALELADYNEQFF. The CDR3, as DNA: TGTGCCAGCAGCTTAATAGCCTTGGAGCTAGCGGATTACAATGAGCAGTTCTTC. The chain combines TRBV7-3 with TRBJ2-1, with 7 bases that match TRBD2. V lost 1 base to trimming and J lost 4 bases; unmatched junction nucleotides: 13. From germline, CDR1 is SGHTA and CDR2 FQGTGA. This CDR3 has 18 residues. The variable domain in full, with the rest retrieved from reference TRBV7-3 and TRBJ2-1, is GAGVSQTPSNKVTEKGKYVELRCDPISGHTALYWYRQSLGQGPEFLIYFQGTGAADDSGLPNDRFFAVRPEGSVSTLKIQRTERGDSAVYLCASSLIALELADYNEQFFGPGTRLTVL.

The CDR3: CASSGIQGFEEKLFF. The CDR3 DNA follows: TGTGCCAGCAGTGGCATACAGGGATTCGAGGAAAAACTGTTTTTT. The V call is TRBV2, the J call TRBJ1-4; TRBD1 might be the D (6 bases). V was pared by 4 bases and J by 8 bases, with 17 bases between. CDR1 is SNHLY and CDR2 is FYNNEI in the germline V gene. The CDR3 extends over 15 amino acids.

The chain combines TRBV2 with TRBJ2-7; D perhaps matches TRBD2 (6 bases). V lost 8 bases and J lost 2, with 19 bases in between. Germline V CDR1 and CDR2: SNHLY, FYNNEI. CDR3 length equals 15 residues. CDR3 region: CASAPARGATYEQYF. The CDR3 region has the DNA TGTGCCAGCGCCCCCGCCCGCGGGGCCACCTACGAGCAGTACTTC.